This entry lists 27 T cell receptor beta chains sequenced from one sample in a study of cytomegalovirus exposure and HLA in healthy donors (dated by TCRdb to about 2017). Library construction relied on the immunoSEQ multiplex PCR assay. The multiplex PCR relied on a mix of 60 forward primers for TCR Vbeta segments and 13 reverse primers for TCR Jbeta segments. TCRdb re-hosts the immuneACCESS table, in-frame sequences only. Its copies lack some clones; in the studies checked, an unresolved V gene accounts for under half of them, and the cause for the rest is not known. This sample holds about 150,000 clones; 80% were observed only once. The biggest ten clones account for around 7% of the sample. The sequenced sample was PBMCs. Receptor source: a man aged 25-40 years in good health and CMV-seropositive.

V and J are TRBV5-6 and TRBJ2-7; D possibly corresponds to TRBD1 (5 bases). V lost 3 bases and J lost 1, with 20 bases in between. There are 17 residues in the CDR3. Germline V gives CDR1 SGHDT, CDR2 YYEEEE. The CDR3 bases are TGTGCCAGCAGCTCAAGGCCGATAGGGGTGGGGTCCTACGAGCAGTACTTC. Protein product: CASSSRPIGVGSYEQYF.

This chain uses TRBV6-5 with TRBJ2-3, with D possibly TRBD1 on 5 matching bases. Germline lookup yields CDR1 MNHEY and CDR2 SVGAGI. This CDR3 has 15 amino acids. Trimming stripped 0 bases from V and 3 bases from J, with 10 bases between. CDR3 residues: CASSYSQGGTDTQYF. The CDR3 DNA reads TGTGCCAGCAGTTACTCCCAGGGTGGGACAGATACGCAGTATTTT.

The chain joins TRBV29-1 to TRBJ2-5, with D possibly matching TRBD1 (5 bases). The CDR3 has 12 residues. V dropped 7 bases and J dropped 2 bases, with 11 bases sitting between them. Germline V gene data show CDR1 as SQVTM and CDR2 as ANQGSEA. The CDR3 reads CSGGRQQETQYF. The CDR3 DNA reads as TGCAGCGGCGGCCGACAGCAAGAGACCCAGTACTTC.

The chain employs TRBV4-1 and TRBJ2-2; D may be TRBD2 (6 bases). Germline V gene sequence: CDR1 MGHRA, CDR2 YSYEKL. This CDR3 is built from 16 residues. Trimming pared 0 bases from V and 5 bases from J, leaving 13 bases between. CDR3 loop: CASSQDPTSTTGELFF. In nucleotides, the CDR3 is TGCGCCAGCAGCCAAGACCCTACTAGCACAACCGGGGAGCTGTTTTTT.

V and J are TRBV9 and TRBJ2-3, with 11 positions matching TRBD2. There are 14 residues in the CDR3. V dropped 5 bases and J dropped 4; count of bases not matched to a gene: 3. CDR1 and CDR2 (germline): SGDLS, YYNGEE. The CDR3 sequence is CASSSGGAADTQYF. Here the CDR3 DNA reads TGTGCCAGCAGTAGCGGGGGGGCCGCAGATACGCAGTATTTT.

The V call is TRBV7-9, the J call TRBJ2-5; D not resolved. Germline V gene sequence: CDR1 SEHNR, CDR2 FQNEAQ (reference sequence). Trimming shortened V by 6 bases and J by 5 bases, and 7 bases separated the two germline ends. The CDR3 runs to 11 residues. Here the CDR3 DNA reads TGTGCCAGCAGATCCAGGGAGACCCAGTACTTC. Its protein product is CASRSRETQYF.

The V call is TRBV7-9, the J call TRBJ2-1; D ambiguous. V dropped 8 bases and J dropped 0 bases, with 14 bases sitting between them. The CDR3 totals 15 residues. Germline lookup yields CDR1 SEHNR and CDR2 FQNEAQ (reference sequence). This CDR3 reads CASLHTSSSYNEQFF. DNA of the CDR3: TGTGCCAGCTTACATACCTCAAGCTCCTACAATGAGCAGTTCTTC.

J is TRBJ2-7 and V is TRBV2; D is perhaps TRBD2 (5 bases). The CDR3 contains 15 residues. Looked up from germline, CDR1 is SNHLY and CDR2 is FYNNEI. V lost 8 bases and J 6 bases, leaving 23 bases between the germline ends. The CDR3 region is CASGPFTSSESEQYF. The CDR3 bases are TGTGCCAGCGGACCCTTCACTAGTTCGGAGTCCGAGCAGTACTTC.

The DNA for the CDR3 is TGTGCCAGCAGCTCAGCGACAGGTTTCTACGAGCAGTACTTC. Residues: CASSSATGFYEQYF. V and J are TRBV7-6 and TRBJ2-7; D might be TRBD1 (6 bases). Germline loops: CDR1 SGHVS, CDR2 FNYEAQ. This CDR3 region has 14 residues. Between the trimmed V and J ends, which lost 4 bases and 3 bases, there was a span of 13 bases.

V gene TRBV7-2 combines with J gene TRBJ2-3; the D is unclear. The CDR3 is made up of 15 amino acids. The germline gives CDR1 SGHTA, CDR2 FQGNSA. Deletions cut 3 bases from V and 2 bases from J, with 12 bases between. The CDR3 sequence is CASSLSKATTDTQYF. In DNA form, the CDR3 reads TGTGCCAGCAGCTTGTCAAAAGCGACCACAGATACGCAGTATTTT.

Written as DNA, the CDR3 is TGTGCCAGCAGGGTGAGCCGGGACAGAGGAAACACCATATATTTT. Its translation is CASRVSRDRGNTIYF. V is TRBV6-5 and J is TRBJ1-3; TRBD1 matches at 7 bases. V was clipped by 6 bases and J by 4 bases; unmatched bases: 9. The CDR3 is 15 amino acids. The germline V gene encodes CDR1 MNHEY and CDR2 SVGAGI.

The chain employs TRBV5-4 and TRBJ2-6; 11 bases fit TRBD2. From germline, CDR1 is SGHNT and CDR2 YYREEE (reference sequence). The CDR3 length is 18 residues. V gave up 4 bases and J gave up 0 bases; unmatched junction bases: 6. The CDR3: CASSVRLAGSSGANVLTF. CDR3 nucleotides: TGTGCCAGCAGCGTAAGACTAGCGGGGAGCTCTGGGGCCAACGTCCTGACTTTC.

This clone was recorded once. The J gene is TRBJ2-7, the V gene TRBV11-2; TRBD2 might be the D (5 bases). The V end lost 1 base, the J end lost 0 bases, and 7 bases lay between the germline ends. CDR1 is SGHAT and CDR2 is FQNNGV in the germline V gene. CDR3 size: 14 residues. Written as DNA, the CDR3 is TGTGCCAGCAGCTTAGGAGGGTTCTCCTACGAGCAGTACTTC. It codes for CASSLGGFSYEQYF.

This clone came up once. The J gene is TRBJ1-2, the V gene TRBV7-2, with 9 bases that match TRBD1. Per germline, CDR1 SGHTA and CDR2 FQGNSA. Trimming removed 5 bases from V and 5 bases from J; junction bases left unmatched: 9. The CDR3 runs 15 residues. As DNA, the CDR3 is TGTGCCAGCAGCCCCCGCCGGGACAGGGCTTATGGCTACACCTTC. This gives the protein CASSPRRDRAYGYTF.

The CDR3 sequence: CAWSERGQGNQPQHF. CDR3 bases: TGTGCCTGGAGTGAAAGGGGACAGGGGAATCAGCCCCAGCATTTT. V gene TRBV30 combines with J gene TRBJ1-5, with 10 bases matching TRBD1. The CDR3 sequence is 15 residues long. Germline V CDR1 and CDR2: GTSNPN, SVGIG (reference sequence). J gave up 4 bases and V 1 base, and 4 bases lay outside the gene matches.

The genes are TRBV27 and TRBJ2-5; no clear D gene. This CDR3 is built from 13 residues. Germline assignment: CDR1 MNHEY and CDR2 SMNVEV (reference sequence). The ends were cut back, 0 bases at V and 13 bases at J, with 15 bases in the middle. The CDR3 DNA reads TGTGCCAGCAGTTTATCGCCGGGTCCCAGTCCGTACTTC. Protein sequence: CASSLSPGPSPYF.

CDR3 bases: TGCGCCAGCAGCCAAGTTCAATCCAGTGAGCAGTTCTTC. It codes for CASSQVQSSEQFF. The genes are TRBV4-3 and TRBJ2-1; D gene uncertain. V was pared by 1 base and J by 9 bases, with 10 bases between. The CDR3 is made up of 13 amino acids. Germline V gene sequence: CDR1 LGHNA, CDR2 YSLEER.

A single count supports this clone. The V and J genes are TRBV11-2 and TRBJ1-1, with D unclear. The CDR3 extends over 14 amino acids. CDR1 and CDR2 (germline): SGHAT, FQNNGV. V lost 1 base and J 7 bases, leaving 13 bases between the germline ends. The CDR3 spells CASSLAGGAIEAFF. The CDR3 DNA reads as TGTGCCAGCAGCTTAGCTGGTGGAGCTATTGAAGCTTTCTTT.

CDR3 bases: TGTGCCATCAGAGAGGGCCGCGGGCGGGAGACCCAGTACTTC. Its protein is CAIREGRGRETQYF. The chain links TRBV10-3 to TRBJ2-5; D perhaps matches TRBD2 (5 bases). Germline assignment: CDR1 ENHRY and CDR2 SYGVKD. Trimming removed 6 bases at V and 5 bases at J, with 16 bases between. The CDR3 is made up of 14 amino acids.

Here the CDR3 reads CASSVTGGLAGGTNTGELFF. Here the CDR3 DNA reads TGTGCCAGCAGCGTCACCGGTGGACTAGCAGGGGGTACGAACACCGGGGAGCTGTTTTTT. The chain has TRBV9 and TRBJ2-2; D may be TRBD2 (8 bases). Germline CDR1 is SGDLS and CDR2 is YYNGEE. Trimming removed 2 bases at V and 0 bases at J, with 23 bases between. The CDR3 has 20 amino acids.

The chain employs TRBV7-9 and TRBJ1-1; possibly TRBD1 for D (6 bases). The germline V gene has CDR1 SEHNR and CDR2 FQNEAQ (reference sequence). The CDR3 contains 14 residues. Trimming cost V 5 bases and J 7 bases, with 17 bases left between them. The CDR3 loop is CASSQLGTSVEAFF. The CDR3 region has the DNA TGTGCCAGCAGCCAACTGGGGACATCCGTTGAAGCTTTCTTT.

The gene calls are TRBV4-3 and TRBJ2-7, with TRBD1 identical over 7 bases. After removal of 4 bases from V and 0 bases from J, the junction contained 3 bases not matched to a gene. The CDR3 is 14 amino acids. Germline lookup yields CDR1 LGHNA and CDR2 YSLEER. CDR3 in amino acids: CASSLGQASYEQYF. In nucleotides, the CDR3 is TGCGCCAGCAGCCTCGGACAGGCCTCCTACGAGCAGTACTTC.

This chain links TRBV7-8 with TRBJ1-4; D gene uncertain. Germline V gives CDR1 SGHVS, CDR2 FQNEAQ. CDR3 length equals 13 residues. Trimming took off 5 bases at V and 4 bases at J, with 8 bases between the two ends. In nucleotides, the CDR3 is TGTGCCAGCAGCCCGGAGGTTAATGAAAAACTGTTTTTT. This codes for CASSPEVNEKLFF.

This clone was seen a handful of times. The chain combines TRBV5-1 with TRBJ1-5; possible D gene TRBD1, 5 bases. The germline CDR1 and CDR2 sequences are SGHRS and YFSETQ. V lost 2 bases to trimming and J lost 1 base, with 7 bases between them. This CDR3 region has 14 residues. The CDR3 nucleotides read TGCGCCAGCAGCTTCGGGGGAAGCAATCAGCCCCAGCATTTT. This gives the protein CASSFGGSNQPQHF.

The chain has TRBV9 and TRBJ2-3; 7 nucleotides match TRBD1. The CDR3 loop spans 15 amino acids. The ends lost 4 bases at V and 1 base at J; junction bases unmatched: 6. The germline CDR1 and CDR2 sequences are SGDLS and YYNGEE. The CDR3 protein is CASSITTGGTDTQYF. CDR3 nucleotides: TGTGCCAGCAGCATAACCACAGGGGGCACAGATACGCAGTATTTT. Using reference TRBV9 and TRBJ2-3 for the parts outside the CDR3, the full variable domain is DSGVTQTPKHLITATGQRVTLRCSPRSGDLSVYWYQQSLDQGLQFLIQYYNGEERAKGNILERFSAQQFPDLHSELNLSSLELGDSALYFCASSITTGGTDTQYFGPGTRLTVL.

This chain links TRBV30 with TRBJ2-7, with 14 positions matching TRBD2. J was trimmed by 6 bases and V by 1 base; bases with no gene match: 2. Per germline, CDR1 GTSNPN and CDR2 SVGIG (reference sequence). CDR3 length: 14 residues. CDR3 in DNA: TGTGCCTGGAGTGGGGGACTAGCGGGAGTCGAGCAGTACTTC. Translated, it gives CAWSGGLAGVEQYF.

This chain connects TRBV7-9 to TRBJ1-4; D is unclear. The V gene's germline CDR1 is SEHNR and CDR2 FQNEAQ (reference sequence). The CDR3 spans 12 residues. V gave up 2 bases and J gave up 7 bases, with 5 bases separating them. The CDR3 nucleotides read TGTGCCAGCAGCTTAACAAGTGAAAAACTGTTTTTT. It yields the protein CASSLTSEKLFF.